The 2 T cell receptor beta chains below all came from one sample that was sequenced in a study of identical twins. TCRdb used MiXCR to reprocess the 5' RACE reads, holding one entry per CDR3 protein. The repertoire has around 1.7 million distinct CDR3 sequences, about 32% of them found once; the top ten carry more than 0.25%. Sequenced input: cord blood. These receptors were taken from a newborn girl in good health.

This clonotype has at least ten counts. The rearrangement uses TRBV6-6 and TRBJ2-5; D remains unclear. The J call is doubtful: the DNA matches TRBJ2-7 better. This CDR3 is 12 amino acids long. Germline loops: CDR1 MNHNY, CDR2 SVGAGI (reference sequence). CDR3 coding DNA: TGTGCCAGCAGTAAAACAGTTAACGAGCAGTACTTC. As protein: CASSKTVNEQYF.

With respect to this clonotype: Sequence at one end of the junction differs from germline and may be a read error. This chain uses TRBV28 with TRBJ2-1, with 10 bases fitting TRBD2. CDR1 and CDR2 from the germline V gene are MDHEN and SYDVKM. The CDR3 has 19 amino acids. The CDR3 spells CASSSTGTSVGTSYNERFF. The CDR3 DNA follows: TGTGCCAGCAGTTCGACCGGGACTAGCGTTGGGACGTCCTACAATGAGCGGTTCTTC.